The 8 T cell receptor beta chains presented below share a single source sample, sequenced in a study of response to subunit inactivated influenza vaccine. TCRdb independently ran MiXCR on the RT-PCR reads; one entry per CDR3 protein. The profile shows around 530,000 distinct CDR3 sequences, 10% to 15% of them singletons. The sequenced sample was PBMCs from blood, obtained on the day of vaccination. The receptors come from a man aged 50 to 60 who received an inactivated influenza vaccine.

This chain links TRBV15 with TRBJ2-3; D gene ambiguous. CDR3 length equals 15 residues. Deletions cut 0 bases from V and 6 bases from J, with 13 bases between. From germline, CDR1 is LNHNV and CDR2 YYDKDF (reference sequence). The CDR3 DNA reads TGTGCCACCAGCAGAGACCTTGAACCGAATGATACGCAGTATTTT. Amino acid sequence: CATSRDLEPNDTQYF.

This clonotype appeared a few times. V and J are TRBV11-2 and TRBJ2-3; 7 nucleotides align to TRBD1. Losses at the gene ends were 6 bases for V and 4 bases for J; bases not matched to a gene: 4. There are 13 residues in the CDR3. The germline CDR1 and CDR2 sequences are SGHAT and FQNNGV. This chain's CDR3 is CASRRQGSDTQYF. CDR3 nucleotide sequence: TGTGCCAGCAGACGACAGGGCTCAGATACGCAGTATTTT. The full variable domain, rest sourced from reference TRBV11-2 and TRBJ2-3, is EAGVAQSPRYKIIEKRQSVAFWCNPISGHATLYWYQQILGQGPKLLIQFQNNGVVDDSQLPKDRFSAERLKGVDSTLKIQPAKLEDSAVYLCASRRQGSDTQYFGPGTRLTVL.

The chain combines TRBV29-1 with TRBJ1-1; unclear D gene. Looked up from germline, CDR1 is SQVTM and CDR2 is ANQGSEA. The CDR3 length is 12 residues. V was pared by 3 bases and J by 1 base, with 6 bases between. The CDR3 reads CSVEKGNTEAFF. CDR3 nucleotide sequence: TGCAGCGTTGAGAAGGGGAACACTGAAGCTTTCTTT.

This clonotype was counted many times. The genes are TRBV29-1 and TRBJ2-7; 8 bases match TRBD2. Germline loops: CDR1 SQVTM, CDR2 ANQGSEA. With V trimmed by 3 bases and J by 2 bases, 3 bases remained unmatched. The CDR3 spans 13 residues. The CDR3 DNA reads as TGCAGCGTTGACGGGGGGGGGACCTACGAGCAGTACTTC. It translates to CSVDGGGTYEQYF.

The V and J genes are TRBV29-1 and TRBJ2-5, with TRBD2 matching over 7 bases. The length of the CDR3 is 11 residues. V was clipped by 4 bases and J by 5 bases; unmatched bases: 1. Germline CDR1 and CDR2: SQVTM and ANQGSEA. The CDR3 protein is CSVVGGETQYF. DNA for the CDR3: TGCAGCGTTGTGGGGGGGGAGACCCAGTACTTC.

This clonotype was picked up many times. The chain combines TRBV7-2 with TRBJ2-7; a possible D gene is TRBD2 (5 bases). The CDR3 loop spans 15 amino acids. Germline loops: CDR1 SGHTA, CDR2 FQGNSA. The ends were cut back, 5 bases at V and 0 bases at J, with 14 bases in the middle. As DNA, the CDR3 is TGTGCCAGCAGCCCCGCTCCGGGATACTCCTACGAGCAGTACTTC. Translation gives CASSPAPGYSYEQYF.

The chain links TRBV9 to TRBJ2-5; 11 nucleotides align to TRBD2. The ends lost 1 base at V and 0 bases at J; junction bases unmatched: 8. The CDR3 length is 18 residues. Germline V gene lookup returns CDR1 SGDLS and CDR2 YYNGEE. The chain's CDR3 is CASSVRSGTSGNQETQYF. CDR3 nucleotides: TGTGCCAGCAGCGTACGTTCCGGGACTAGCGGAAACCAAGAGACCCAGTACTTC.

The V and J genes are TRBV4-2 and TRBJ2-2, with D maybe TRBD2 (5 bases). Germline V gives CDR1 LGHNA, CDR2 YNFKEQ. The CDR3 totals 15 residues. Trimming removed 0 bases at V and 2 bases at J, with 7 bases between. The CDR3 is CASSQERANTGELFF. For the CDR3, the DNA is TGTGCCAGCAGCCAAGAGAGGGCAAACACCGGGGAGCTGTTTTTT.